This TCR beta chain was sequenced in a study of cytomegalovirus exposure and HLA in healthy donors. The germline V and J ends were trimmed by 2 bases and 6 bases, with 13 bases remaining between them. Germline V gene lookup returns CDR1 ENHRY and CDR2 SYGVKD. CDR3 length: 14 residues. 60 Vbeta and 13 Jbeta primers were used in PCR. TCRdb's table, derived via immunoSEQ multiplex PCR, lists solely in-frame clones and lacks some. The table lists 150,000 to 180,000 clones, more than 70% of them singletons. The chain has TRBV10-3 and TRBJ1-2; D is ambiguous. This sequence originates from a middle-aged woman in good health and CMV-seropositive. Sequences were obtained from PBMCs. Written as DNA, the CDR3 is TGTGCCATCAGTGAGAGTCCAGGCGTGAATGGCTACACCTTC. The encoded protein is CAISESPGVNGYTF.